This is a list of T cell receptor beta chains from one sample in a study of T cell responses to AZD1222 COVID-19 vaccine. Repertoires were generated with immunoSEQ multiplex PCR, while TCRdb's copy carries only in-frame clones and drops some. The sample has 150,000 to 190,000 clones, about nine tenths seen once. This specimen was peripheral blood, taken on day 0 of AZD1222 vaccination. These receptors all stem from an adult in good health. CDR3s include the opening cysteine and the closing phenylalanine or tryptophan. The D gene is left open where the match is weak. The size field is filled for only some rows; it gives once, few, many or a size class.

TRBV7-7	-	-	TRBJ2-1	CASSPDPGSYNEQFF	TGTGCTAGCAGCCCAGACCCGGGCTCCTACAATGAGCAGTTCTTC
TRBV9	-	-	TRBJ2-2	CASSVVQANTGELFF	TGTGCCAGCAGCGTGGTTCAGGCGAACACCGGGGAGCTGTTTTTT
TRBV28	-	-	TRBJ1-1	CASTIDQGNTEAFF	TGTGCCAGCACCATAGATCAGGGTAACACTGAAGCTTTCTTT
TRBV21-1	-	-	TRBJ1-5	CARRGQNLSNQPQHF	TGTGCCAGACGGGGACAGAACCTTAGCAATCAGCCCCAGCATTTT
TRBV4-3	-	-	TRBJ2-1	CASSQDYGPSSYNEQFF	TGCGCCAGCAGCCAAGATTATGGCCCCAGCTCCTACAATGAGCAGTTCTTC
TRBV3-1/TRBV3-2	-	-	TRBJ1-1	CASSLRTGPPEAFF	TGTGCCAGCAGTCTACGGACGGGACCACCTGAAGCTTTCTTT
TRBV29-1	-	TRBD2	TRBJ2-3	CSVVRLAGGTDTQYF	TGCAGCGTTGTTAGGCTAGCGGGAGGCACAGATACGCAGTATTTT
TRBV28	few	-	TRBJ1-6	CASRQSSSYNSPLHF	TGTGCCAGCAGACAGAGCTCTTCCTATAATTCACCCCTCCACTTT
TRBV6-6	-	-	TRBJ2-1	CASSYRAPGEFF	TGTGCCAGCAGCTATCGGGCCCCGGGGGAGTTCTTC
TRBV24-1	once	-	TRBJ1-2	CATSKKDYGYTF	TGTGCCACCAGTAAAAAGGACTATGGCTACACCTTC
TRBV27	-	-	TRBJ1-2	CASSLGWGAANYGYTF	TGTGCCAGCAGTTTAGGGTGGGGGGCCGCTAACTATGGCTACACCTTC
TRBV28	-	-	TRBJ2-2	CASSLRGLGTGELFF	TGTGCCAGCAGTTTGCGGGGCCTTGGCACCGGGGAGCTGTTTTTT
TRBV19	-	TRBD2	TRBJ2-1	CASRTREGTSEQFF	TGTGCCAGTAGAACCCGGGAGGGCACGAGTGAGCAGTTCTTC
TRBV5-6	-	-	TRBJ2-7	CASSFRGTFPYEQYF	TGTGCCAGCAGCTTCCGCGGTACTTTCCCCTACGAGCAGTACTTC
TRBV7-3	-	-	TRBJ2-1	CASNQDGSYNEQFF	TGTGCCAGCAACCAGGACGGGTCCTACAATGAGCAGTTCTTC
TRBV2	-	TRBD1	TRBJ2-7	CASSGGQTYEQYF	TGTGCCAGCAGTGGGGGACAGACCTACGAGCAGTACTTC
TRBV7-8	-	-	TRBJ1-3	CASSLVGGGNTIYF	TGTGCCAGCAGCTTAGTTGGCGGTGGAAACACCATATATTTT
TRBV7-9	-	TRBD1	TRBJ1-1	CASSLGQGNTEAFF	TGTGCCAGCAGCCTCGGACAGGGGAACACTGAAGCTTTCTTT
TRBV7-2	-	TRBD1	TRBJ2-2	CASSPLGQITGELFF	TGTGCCAGCAGCCCCCTGGGACAGATCACCGGGGAGCTGTTTTTT
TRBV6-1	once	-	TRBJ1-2	CASSEAGGPGAVYGYTF	TGTGCCAGCAGTGAAGCTGGGGGGCCCGGAGCGGTTTATGGCTACACCTTC
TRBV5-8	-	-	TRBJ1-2	CASSPGQRYRYGYTF	TGTGCCAGCAGCCCGGGACAACGCTATCGCTATGGCTACACCTTC
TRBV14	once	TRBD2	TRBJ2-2	CASSQDASGLGTGELFF	TGTGCCAGCAGCCAAGATGCTAGCGGGTTGGGCACCGGGGAGCTGTTTTTT
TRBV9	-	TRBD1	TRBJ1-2	CASSLGQGNNGYTF	TGTGCCAGCAGCCTCGGACAGGGGAACAATGGCTACACCTTC
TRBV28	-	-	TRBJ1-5	CASSFGQATGNQPQHF	TGTGCCAGCAGTTTCGGGCAGGCTACGGGCAATCAGCCCCAGCATTTT
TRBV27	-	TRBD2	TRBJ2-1	CASSLSSGRTQFF	TGTGCCAGCAGCCTAAGTAGCGGGAGAACGCAGTTCTTC
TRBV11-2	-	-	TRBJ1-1	CASSLVGPTSEAFF	TGTGCCAGCAGCTTAGTTGGACCGACCTCGGAAGCTTTCTTT
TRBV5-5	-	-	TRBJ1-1	CASSWATLNTEAFF	TGTGCCAGCAGCTGGGCCACACTAAACACTGAAGCTTTCTTT
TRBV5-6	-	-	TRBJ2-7	CASSLGGSYYEQYF	TGTGCCAGCAGCTTGGGAGGTAGTTACTACGAGCAGTACTTC
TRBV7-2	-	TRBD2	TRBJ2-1	CASSQQRDGEQFF	TGTGCCAGCAGCCAACAGCGGGACGGTGAGCAGTTCTTC
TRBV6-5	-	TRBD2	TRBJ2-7	CASSNGGSPPYEQYF	TGTGCCAGCAGTAACGGGGGGAGCCCACCCTACGAGCAGTACTTC
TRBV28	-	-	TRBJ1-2	CASSFSTGFRGYTF	TGTGCCAGCAGTTTCTCCACAGGGTTTCGGGGCTACACCTTC
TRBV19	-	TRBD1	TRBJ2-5	CARRRQGAPSGAQYF	TGTGCCAGGAGAAGACAGGGGGCGCCATCGGGGGCCCAGTACTTC
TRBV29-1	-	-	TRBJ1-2	CSVEGQVDGYTF	TGCAGCGTTGAGGGACAAGTCGATGGCTACACCTTC
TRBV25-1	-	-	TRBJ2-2	CASSSSTTAGELFF	TGTGCCAGCAGCAGCTCGACCACGGCGGGGGAGCTGTTTTTT
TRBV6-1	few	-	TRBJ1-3	CASSAEAGISGNTIYF	TGTGCCAGCAGTGCTGAAGCAGGTATCTCTGGAAACACCATATATTTT
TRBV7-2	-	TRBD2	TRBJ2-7	CASSPSGILLYEQYF	TGTGCCAGCAGCCCTAGCGGGATTCTCCTCTACGAGCAGTACTTC
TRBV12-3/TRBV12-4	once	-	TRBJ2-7	CASSFIKYEQYF	TGTGCCAGCAGTTTCATAAAGTACGAGCAGTACTTC
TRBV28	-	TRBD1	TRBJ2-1	CASSRLDRVGPNEQFF	TGTGCCAGCAGCCGACTGGACAGGGTAGGTCCTAATGAGCAGTTCTTC
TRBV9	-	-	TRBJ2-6	CASSRQSSSGANVLTF	TGTGCCAGCAGCCGACAGTCTAGCTCTGGGGCCAACGTCCTGACTTTC
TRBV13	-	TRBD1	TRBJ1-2	CASSSSGTGAPPANYGYTF	TGTGCCAGCAGCTCCTCCGGGACAGGCGCTCCCCCCGCGAACTATGGCTACACCTTC
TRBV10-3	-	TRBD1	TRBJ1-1	CAISGGDRGVTEAFF	TGTGCCATCAGTGGCGGGGACAGGGGGGTCACTGAAGCTTTCTTT
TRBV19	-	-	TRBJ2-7	CASSIAGASREQYF	TGTGCCAGTAGTATAGCGGGGGCTAGTCGCGAGCAGTACTTC
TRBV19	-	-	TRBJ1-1	CASSIRTEVSPGDTEAFF	TGTGCCAGTAGTATTCGGACAGAGGTTTCCCCAGGGGACACTGAAGCTTTCTTT
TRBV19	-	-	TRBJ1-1	CATRVGGRTEAFF	TGTGCCACCAGGGTGGGGGGGCGCACTGAAGCTTTCTTT
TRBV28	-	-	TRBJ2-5	CASRVVEQETQYF	TGTGCCAGCAGGGTGGTGGAACAAGAGACCCAGTACTTC
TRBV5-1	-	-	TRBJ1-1	CASSLFDTNTEAFF	TGCGCCAGCAGCTTATTCGACACGAACACTGAAGCTTTCTTT
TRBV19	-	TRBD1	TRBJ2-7	CASSITVTGGASSYEQYF	TGTGCCAGTAGTATAACGGTCACAGGGGGTGCAAGCTCCTACGAGCAGTACTTC
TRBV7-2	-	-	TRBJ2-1	CASSLRGYNEQFF	TGTGCCAGCAGCTTAAGAGGATACAATGAGCAGTTCTTC
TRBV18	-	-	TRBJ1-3	CASSPDSSGNTIYF	TGTGCCAGCTCACCCGACAGCTCTGGAAACACCATATATTTT
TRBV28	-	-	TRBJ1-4	CASGARAGKLFF	TGTGCCAGCGGGGCTCGTGCCGGAAAACTGTTTTTT
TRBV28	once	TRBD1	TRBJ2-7	CASITGTEYEQYF	TGTGCCAGCATTACCGGGACAGAATACGAGCAGTACTTC
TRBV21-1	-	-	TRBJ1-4	CASSYRDTNEKLFF	TGTGCCAGCAGCTACCGGGACACTAATGAAAAACTGTTTTTT
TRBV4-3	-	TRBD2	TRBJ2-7	CASSQGRAGSYEQYF	TGCGCCAGCAGCCAAGGGCGAGCGGGGTCCTACGAGCAGTACTTC
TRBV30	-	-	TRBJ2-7	CAWSQQGAYEQYF	TGTGCCTGGAGCCAACAGGGAGCCTACGAGCAGTACTTC